This T cell receptor (beta chain) was found in a study of vaccination and CD4 T cells after COVID-19. Background on the study: The stimulus for the cells was overlapping spike peptides derived from SARS-CoV-2, HCoV-NL63, HCoV-OC43 and HCoV-229E.

A word on this clonotype: Its antigen is undetermined.

This CDR3 is 15 amino acids long. Trimming took 5 bases from V and 2 from J, leaving 13 bases between them. Oncomine TCR Beta short-read sequencing was applied to DNA from cultured CD4+ T cells. Each CDR3 protein gets one entry after TCRdb re-called the PCR reads with MiXCR. Among around 20,000 distinct CDR3 sequences listed, approximately 42% were seen once. Regarding treatment: roughly ten-day PBMC culture with coronavirus spike peptide pools or control peptides (ViraFEST assay). The receptor was derived from a human donor who received a COVID-19 vaccine. The rearrangement joins TRBV12-3 or TRBV12-4 to TRBJ1-5; D might be TRBD1 (5 bases). Sequences were derived from CD4+ T cells from blood, cultured in vitro, sampled before SARS-CoV-2 vaccination. This CDR3 reads CASSAEGLGNQPQHF. For the CDR3, the DNA is TGTGCCAGCAGTGCCGAGGGGCTCGGCAATCAGCCCCAGCATTTT.